This T cell receptor (beta chain) is from a study of Ad26.COV2.S vaccination and SARS-CoV-2 variants. Study in general: Trial arm assignment for the donor was COV1001 Ad26.COV2.S.

The treatment denotes: around 19 received Ad26.COV2.S at low or high dose, single or two shots; roughly five received placebo; per-sample allocation not given. At day 63 after the first vaccine or placebo injection, samples were drawn. Findings and limits, study-wide: Vaccine recipients and placebo recipients showed similar non-spike TCR breadth. Compared with placebo recipients, vaccine recipients had higher spike-specific TCR breadth.

As concerns this clone: The antigen is not known.

From germline, CDR1 is MNHEY and CDR2 SVGEGT. The CDR3 runs 15 residues. V lost 5 bases and J 2 bases, leaving 12 bases between the germline ends. Sequencing used immunoSEQ multiplex PCR; TCRdb keeps in-frame clones, though not all of them. The sample has a few hundred thousand clones, around nine tenths seen once. The chain carries TRBV6-2 or TRBV6-3 and TRBJ2-2; tentative D call: TRBD2 (5 bases). The TCR originated in a person between 18 and 60 years old who received the Ad26.COV2.S COVID-19 vaccine or a placebo. Source: peripheral blood, taken in a trial of Ad26.COV2.S vaccine versus placebo. CDR3 in amino acids: CASSRAVENTGELFF. The CDR3 region has the DNA TGTGCCAGCAGTCGAGCGGTAGAAAACACCGGGGAGCTGTTTTTT.